The 20 T cell receptor beta chains below all came from one sample that was sequenced in a study of blood T cell repertoires in COVID-19. Clones were read by immunoSEQ multiplex PCR, and TCRdb kept only the in-frame ones, dropping some. The data contain around 260,000 clones, approximately 90% of them singletons. The sequenced sample was peripheral blood. The origin of the receptors is a woman in her twenties or thirties with COVID-19, enrolled during active disease.

This clone is a singleton in its sample. The V and J genes are TRBV5-4 and TRBJ2-1, with 7 bases fitting TRBD1. The length of the CDR3 is 14 residues. V was clipped by 3 bases and J by 2 bases; unmatched bases: 2. CDR1 SGHNT and CDR2 YYREEE come from the germline V gene (reference sequence). DNA for the CDR3: TGTGCCAGCAGCTCGGACAGGACCTACAATGAGCAGTTCTTC. Protein product: CASSSDRTYNEQFF.

The chain combines TRBV6-1 with TRBJ1-1, with 7 nucleotides matching TRBD1. This CDR3 region has 15 residues. CDR1 is MNHNS, CDR2 SASEGT, per germline. Trimming at V came to 6 bases and at J to 2 bases, leaving 9 bases not matched to a gene. CDR3: CASSSTDRLNTEAFF. CDR3 coding DNA: TGTGCCAGCAGCTCTACGGACAGGCTTAACACTGAAGCTTTCTTT.

The chain recombines TRBV6-2 or TRBV6-3 with TRBJ1-5, with D possibly being TRBD1 (6 bases). Per germline, CDR1 MNHEY and CDR2 SVGEGT. The CDR3 covers 14 residues. Between the trimmed V and J ends, which lost 5 bases and 5 bases, there was a span of 13 bases. CDR3 nucleotides: TGTGCCAGCAGTATTGACAGGAGAGATCAGCCCCAGCATTTT. It yields the protein CASSIDRRDQPQHF.

J is TRBJ2-5 and V is TRBV28; TRBD1 agrees at 9 bases. The CDR3 has 17 residues. Trimming cost V 1 base and J 9 bases; bases outside gene matches: 15. The germline gives CDR1 MDHEN, CDR2 SYDVKM. CDR3 region: CASSLFWDRELQGAQYF. In DNA, the CDR3 is TGTGCCAGCAGTTTATTCTGGGACAGGGAACTCCAAGGGGCCCAGTACTTC.

This rearrangement joins TRBV7-9 to TRBJ1-6; TRBD1 agrees at 10 bases. V lost 3 bases and J lost 8; bases outside the gene matches: 7. The CDR3 has 16 residues. Germline V lookup: CDR1 SEHNR, CDR2 FQNEAQ (reference sequence). CDR3 in DNA: TGTGCCAGCAGCTTTACGACAGGGGGCGCGGATTCACCCCTCCACTTT. Protein product: CASSFTTGGADSPLHF.

The chain has TRBV6-4 and TRBJ2-1, with 9 bases that match TRBD1. CDR1 is MRHNA and CDR2 is SNTAGT in the germline V gene. The CDR3 extends over 13 amino acids. Germline trimming cut 6 bases from V and 8 bases from J; bases unmatched to any gene: 5. In DNA form, the CDR3 reads TGTGCCAGCAGCCTATGGGACAGGGATGAGCAGTTCTTC. Its protein product is CASSLWDRDEQFF.

The chain joins TRBV28 to TRBJ1-1, with D unclear. The germline gives CDR1 MDHEN, CDR2 SYDVKM. Between the trimmed V and J ends, which lost 5 bases and 5 bases, there was a span of 15 bases. This CDR3 spans 14 amino acids. CDR3 bases: TGTGCCAGCAGTGTGGCGGGGAGGGATACTGAAGCTTTCTTT. This codes for CASSVAGRDTEAFF.

Here the CDR3 DNA reads TGTGCCATCAGTGAGTCAACAGGGGTGCTTGCTGGAAACACCATATATTTT. Translating gives CAISESTGVLAGNTIYF. This rearrangement joins TRBV10-3 to TRBJ1-3; TRBD1 matches at 7 bases. Per the germline V gene, CDR1 is ENHRY and CDR2 is SYGVKD. V lost 0 bases, J lost 2 bases, and 7 bases stayed unmatched. The CDR3 contains 17 residues.

CDR3 in amino acids: CASSYRGHHEQFF. CDR3 DNA: TGTGCCAGCAGTTACAGGGGGCACCATGAGCAGTTCTTC. The chain carries TRBV6-2 or TRBV6-3 and TRBJ2-1, with 7 bases matching TRBD1. Germline V gene lookup returns CDR1 MNHEY and CDR2 SVGEGT. V lost 2 bases, J lost 8 bases, and 3 bases stayed unmatched. The CDR3 consists of 13 residues.

The genes are TRBV5-6 and TRBJ1-3; D is possibly TRBD1 (6 bases). V lost 4 bases to trimming and J lost 4 bases, with 12 bases between them. Looked up from germline, CDR1 is SGHDT and CDR2 is YYEEEE. This CDR3 has 14 amino acids. CDR3 region: CASSRRTAGNTIYF. In nucleotides, the CDR3 is TGTGCCAGCAGCCGTCGGACAGCCGGAAACACCATATATTTT.

The chain carries TRBV7-9 and TRBJ1-2; TRBD1 might be the D (5 bases). The germline V gene encodes CDR1 SEHNR and CDR2 FQNEAQ (reference sequence). This CDR3 contains 14 residues. V was shortened by 4 bases and J by 6 bases, with 15 bases between the two germline ends. The CDR3 coding sequence is TGTGCCAGCAGCTCCTGGACACGCGAAAATGGCTACACCTTC. Translation: CASSSWTRENGYTF.

Written as DNA, the CDR3 is TGCGCCAGCAGCCTCATACCGGGACAGGTCATTTACGAGCAGTACTTC. It encodes CASSLIPGQVIYEQYF. The V call is TRBV4-1, the J call TRBJ2-7, with 8 bases fitting TRBD1. Germline-derived CDR1 and CDR2 are MGHRA and YSYEKL. The CDR3 loop spans 16 amino acids. The ends lost 4 bases at V and 4 bases at J; junction bases unmatched: 12.

The CDR3 loop is CAIREQGLDYGYTF. For the CDR3, the DNA is TGTGCCATCAGGGAACAGGGATTGGACTATGGCTACACCTTC. The chain has TRBV10-3 and TRBJ1-2; D perhaps matches TRBD1 (6 bases). CDR1 and CDR2 from the germline V gene are ENHRY and SYGVKD. This CDR3 has 14 residues. Trimming left V 6 bases short and J 3 bases short, with 14 bases between.

This chain connects TRBV5-1 to TRBJ2-7; a possible D gene is TRBD1 (5 bases). In germline, CDR1 is SGHRS, CDR2 YFSETQ. This CDR3 is built from 18 residues. V was trimmed by 0 bases and J by 0 bases, leaving 19 bases between them. The CDR3 DNA follows: TGCGCCAGCAGCTTGGACCCTCCCCGACAGACCACCTCCTACGAGCAGTACTTC. Protein sequence: CASSLDPPRQTTSYEQYF.

V is TRBV5-1 and J is TRBJ2-3; weak D call: TRBD1 (6 bases). V lost 4 bases and J 6 bases, leaving 12 bases between the germline ends. Germline loops: CDR1 SGHRS, CDR2 YFSETQ. This CDR3 has 13 residues. The CDR3 DNA follows: TGCGCCAGCAGCGGGCTCAGGGGCGATACGCAGTATTTT. Translation: CASSGLRGDTQYF.

This clone was observed a few times. The chain links TRBV5-1 to TRBJ1-4; D is ambiguous. Germline CDR1 and CDR2: SGHRS and YFSETQ. Trimming shortened V by 0 bases and J by 4 bases, and 10 bases separated the two germline ends. The CDR3 length is 15 residues. This chain's CDR3 is CASSLGAGYNEKLFF. CDR3 nucleotides: TGCGCCAGCAGCTTGGGGGCAGGCTATAATGAAAAACTGTTTTTT. The full variable domain, rest sourced from reference TRBV5-1 and TRBJ1-4, is KAGVTQTPRYLIKTRGQQVTLSCSPISGHRSVSWYQQTPGQGLQFLFEYFSETQRNKGNFPGRFSGRQFSNSRSEMNVSTLELGDSALYLCASSLGAGYNEKLFFGSGTQLSVL.

The chain uses TRBV5-4 and TRBJ2-5; the D gene is possibly TRBD1 (6 bases). CDR1 SGHNT and CDR2 YYREEE come from the germline V gene (reference sequence). V was trimmed by 2 bases and J by 2 bases, leaving 16 bases between them. The CDR3 loop spans 16 amino acids. As DNA, the CDR3 is TGTGCCAGCAGCTTAGTACCGGGACAAGGACAAGAGACCCAGTACTTC. Translation: CASSLVPGQGQETQYF.

The CDR3 bases are TGTGCCACTTCTGGGGGCGATCAGCCCCAGCATTTT. This translates into CATSGGDQPQHF. The chain recombines TRBV10-3 with TRBJ1-5; tentatively, D is TRBD1 (6 bases). The CDR3 has 12 amino acids. Germline lookup yields CDR1 ENHRY and CDR2 SYGVKD. V gave up 10 bases and J gave up 5 bases, with 12 bases separating them.

The chain couples TRBV10-3 to TRBJ1-1; D is unclear. There are 13 residues in the CDR3. V shed 10 bases and J shed 1 base, with 13 bases lying between them. The germline V gene has CDR1 ENHRY and CDR2 SYGVKD. CDR3 residues: CATTRQKNTEAFF. CDR3 coding DNA: TGTGCCACGACGCGGCAGAAGAACACTGAAGCTTTCTTT.

The chain links TRBV10-3 to TRBJ2-1, with 12 bases matching TRBD2. There are 18 residues in the CDR3. CDR1 and CDR2 from the germline V gene are ENHRY and SYGVKD. V was pared by 4 bases and J by 7 bases, with 14 bases of the junction left unmatched. CDR3 region: CAISGTSGTSGLWNEQFF. DNA of the CDR3: TGTGCCATCAGTGGTACCTCCGGGACTAGCGGGCTTTGGAATGAGCAGTTCTTC.